This T cell receptor beta chain was profiled in a study of regulatory T cells in long-lasting Graves disease (dated by TCRdb to the early 2020s). With respect to the entire study: Patients with newly diagnosed Graves' disease had been on antithyroid drugs for under 3 months. Persistent Graves' disease patients were compared with newly diagnosed Graves' disease patients by peripheral blood TCR sequencing and RNA sequencing. The study took place in China and was registered as a clinical trial. A total of about 33 samples underwent TCR sequencing, from about 13 patients with persistent Graves' disease and some 20 patients with newly diagnosed Graves' disease. Results the study describes overall, beyond this receptor: Compared with newly diagnosed patients, patients with persistent Graves' disease had lower TCR Shannon entropy and fewer highly expanded clones, which suggests clonal expansion. Persistent patients shared more public clonotypes among themselves (around 3,000) than newly diagnosed patients did (nearly 1,000). Sequencing and analysis were limited to the TCR beta chain. Preferential use of TRBV28, TRBJ1-2 and TRBJ2-5 was observed in persistent disease, whereas TRBV20-1 and TRBJ2-1 were favored in newly diagnosed disease. The authors acknowledged the small sample size as a limitation that may reduce accuracy. Because the primary lesion, thyroid tissue, could not be accessed, the study looked at peripheral blood alone.

CDR1 and CDR2, per the germline V gene, are ENHRY and SYGVKD. Reading from cysteine to phenylalanine, the CDR3 counts 13 amino acids. The entry retains the CDR3 DNA only, 39 bases that are in frame from base 1. The junction shows trimming of 11 bases on V and 7 bases on J, plus 20 bases between the germline ends. The meaning of the sample's time point label: newly diagnosed GD, antithyroid drugs for less than 3 months. RNA was extracted from PBMCs in TRIzol for both TCR sequencing and RNA sequencing. The diagnosis of Graves' disease followed American Thyroid Association guidelines. Recruitment of patients was carried out at an endocrinology department in Xi'an, China. Each patient gave approximately 9 milliliters of peripheral blood, collected in an EDTA anticoagulant tube. Ficoll Paque Plus density gradient separation was used to isolate PBMCs, and no further T cell sorting was done. An Agilent 2100 Bioanalyzer and agarose gel were used to check RNA quality, while a NanoDrop 2000 measured RNA concentration.

As concerns this clonotype: Its recognized antigen is unknown. No much larger clone is present one base from it, and per-base qualities are unavailable.

The receptor library was made with multiplex PCR. TCRdb shows the sequencer as Illumina HiSeq 4000. TCR beta libraries were built with iRepertoire HTBI primers and Arm-PCR amplification of CDR3 regions. Before sequencing, the PCR products underwent gel purification. The original pipeline was this. Gene usage analysis of CDR3 amino acid clonotypes used the roughly 62 TRBV and about 15 TRBJ segments found across samples. COPE and FqMerger were used to merge filtered high-quality paired reads into contigs. Contigs were aligned with BLAST to IMGT TRBV, TRBD and TRBJ reference genes, and CDR3 was defined per IMGT. Any clonotype with a frequency above 0.1% was counted as a highly expanded clone. Repertoire diversity was measured by Shannon entropy, and V-J evenness by the Gini coefficient. A clonotype was considered public if more than one individual shared it. TCRdb reworked the public reads: Q25 trimming with fastp, MiXCR clone assembly, productive beta chains retained. Rows are combined by CDR3 protein, so each entry shows the most common genes and DNA. TCRdb, not the authors, supplied the V and J calls. The sample records 580,000 or so distinct CDR3 sequences, around 16% of which are singletons. The leading ten clones occupy more than 10% of the sample.

This sample was also put to use in a study of T cells in Graves' hyperthyroidism and ophthalmopathy. That second report states: A patient counted as having stable Graves' hyperthyroidism if no progression to ophthalmopathy occurred over 18 months of follow-up. The hyperthyroidism patients were between 18 and 65 years old and newly diagnosed, with a disease duration of less than 2 months. The study excluded patients with uncontrolled infections, other autoimmune diseases, pregnancy or lactation. Clinical symptoms, serum thyroxine and TRAb, thyroid ultrasound, and orbital computed tomography formed the basis for the diagnoses. The TCR CDR3 was subjected to a first round of RT-PCR using the HTBI primer set and the Qiagen OneStep RT-PCR kit. Most expanded thyroid clonotypes (frequency above 0.001) were also found in blood, which suggests that blood repertoires may mirror thyroid immune responses. In cross-validation, a model built on a 13 V-J signature told ophthalmopathy apart from stable hyperthyroidism with 85% to 90% sensitivity and around 83% specificity, and in testing the same model reached 80%/75%. During validation, the model predicted progression to ophthalmopathy a median of about 6.5 months ahead of onset, with 70.59% sensitivity and about 72% specificity. A discovery cohort of approximately 97 patients, approximately 44 with Graves' ophthalmopathy and under 60 with stable Graves' hyperthyroidism, was used to find distinguishing TCR V-J signatures. Prospective prediction of ophthalmopathy was tested in an independent validation cohort of under 20 hyperthyroidism patients and around 16 patients who later progressed to ophthalmopathy. For training and testing, the 95 to 100 patients in the discovery cohort were randomly divided in a 7:3 ratio. The study also compared thyroid tissue and blood T-cell repertoires from 6 or 7 Graves' hyperthyroidism patients. After blood sampling, hyperthyroidism patients were treated with methimazole at a starting dose of 30 mg daily, and ophthalmopathy patients were treated with high-dose intravenous methylprednisolone. Libraries were constructed in a second round of multiplex PCR, after which size selection and purification were carried out. Sequencing of the libraries was done on an Illumina HiSeq2000 using paired-end 100 bp reads. SOAPnuke was used to process the raw data, throwing out any read that contained adapters or uncalled bases, had a mean Phred below 15, or lacked an exact constant-primer or identifier match. High-quality paired reads were merged with COPE v1.2.5, and unique nucleotide sequences were defined as clonotypes. MiTCR v1.1 was used to align clonotypes to the IMGT TRBV, TRBD and TRBJ reference segments. Only V-J combinations with frequency above 0.0001, covering about 99% of repertoires, were analysed. A TCS score was defined as the ratio of F50 (clonal expansion) to E x V (chaos), with BLOSUM62-based TCRdist applied between CDR3 peptides within each V-J. Welch's t-statistics and random forest reduced 500 to 650 V-J features to about 12, which were used in a naive Bayes classifier (R e1071). Sample size was not statistically predetermined, and blinding of investigators to group allocation was not performed. The paper reports TCR Vbeta CDR3 sequencing of about 140 peripheral blood samples: approximately 41 ophthalmopathy, fewer than 80 hyperthyroidism and around 17 progressor patients.

The sequence links TRBV10-3 to TRBJ1-2; there is no confident call for the D gene. The source was peripheral blood mononuclear cells (PBMCs), collected at new diagnosis, from a patient treated with antithyroid drugs. This TCR derives from a man between 18 and 35 years old with Graves disease. Donor details come from another sample of the same person, matched by shared clones. The DNA is as follows: TGTGCCGACTCCCCGGGGAGAGAGCCTGGCTACACCTTC. Its translation reads: CADSPGREPGYTF.